Presented here are 12 T cell receptor beta chains from one specimen sequenced in a study of preoperative IRX-2 immunotherapy in early breast cancer. The sample's treatment: preoperative locoregional IRX-2 cytokine immunotherapy. Some clones are missing from TCRdb's copy, which holds only in-frame ones; the method was immunoSEQ multiplex PCR. This repertoire shows approximately 12,000 clones, approximately 91% found once; its top ten account for roughly 30%. Sampling was conducted from a patient treated with IRX-2 immunotherapy. Receptor source: a human donor with breast cancer.

CDR3 sequence: CASSLLGADQPQHF. The CDR3 DNA sequence: TGTGCCAGCAGCCTTCTGGGGGCAGATCAGCCCCAGCATTTT. The V call is TRBV11-2, the J call TRBJ1-5, with D maybe TRBD1 (6 bases). Per the germline V gene, CDR1 is SGHAT and CDR2 is FQNNGV. The CDR3 consists of 14 residues. V shed 5 bases and J shed 5 bases, with 13 bases lying between them.

This rearrangement joins TRBV5-1 to TRBJ2-4, with a tentative D call TRBD1 (7 bases). The CDR3 length is 16 residues. Germline values: CDR1 SGHRS, CDR2 YFSETQ. V lost 4 bases and J 2 bases, leaving 16 bases between the germline ends. CDR3 residues: CASSPGGTAPKNIQYF. CDR3 sequence (DNA): TGCGCCAGCAGCCCTGGAGGGACAGCGCCCAAAAACATTCAGTACTTC.

This clone was picked up a small number of times. This chain connects TRBV29-1 to TRBJ1-1; D not certain. In germline, CDR1 is SQVTM, CDR2 ANQGSEA. CDR3 length: 13 residues. Trimming removed 7 bases from V and 0 bases from J, with 12 bases in between. CDR3 nucleotide sequence: TGCAGCGGAGGATCCGCTATGAACACTGAAGCTTTCTTT. Translation: CSGGSAMNTEAFF. Full variable domain (missing parts from reference TRBV29-1 and TRBJ1-1): SAVISQKPSRDICQRGTSLTIQCQVDSQVTMMFWYRQQPGQSLTLIATANQGSEATYESGFVIDKFPISRPNLTFSTLTVSNMSPEDSSIYLCSGGSAMNTEAFFGQGTRLTVV.

This chain connects TRBV28 to TRBJ1-3; a weak D match, TRBD1 (5 bases). Per the germline V gene, CDR1 is MDHEN and CDR2 is SYDVKM. This CDR3 comprises 14 residues. V was shortened by 6 bases and J by 3 bases, with 12 bases between the two germline ends. The CDR3 DNA reads TGTGCCAGCAGCTCCGGGACGGTTGGAAACACCATATATTTT. It is translated as CASSSGTVGNTIYF.

This chain connects TRBV19 to TRBJ1-5; D not certain. The CDR3 is 15 residues long. Germline CDR1 is LNHDA and CDR2 is SQIVND (reference sequence). Trimming took 2 bases from V and 5 from J, leaving 13 bases between them. Written as DNA, the CDR3 is TGTGCCAGTAGTATAATTAGCCAGAACCATCAGCCCCAGCATTTT. Protein product: CASSIISQNHQPQHF.

V and J are TRBV29-1 and TRBJ1-1; perhaps TRBD1 as D (5 bases). Germline assignment: CDR1 SQVTM and CDR2 ANQGSEA. This CDR3 contains 14 residues. V gave up 7 bases and J gave up 3 bases, with 18 bases separating them. As DNA, the CDR3 is TGCAGCGCTACGGGTCTCAGAGGGGACACTGAAGCTTTCTTT. It codes for CSATGLRGDTEAFF.

The chain links TRBV9 to TRBJ2-1; 12 nucleotides match TRBD2. V lost 3 bases and J lost 7; bases outside the gene matches: 5. CDR1 and CDR2 from the germline V gene are SGDLS and YYNGEE. The CDR3 sequence is 15 residues long. CDR3 bases: TGTGCCAGCAGCGCTAGCGGGGGGGCCGGGAATGAGCAGTTCTTC. It encodes CASSASGGAGNEQFF.

The chain has TRBV29-1 and TRBJ1-1; no firm D call. This CDR3 comprises 12 residues. Per the germline V gene, CDR1 is SQVTM and CDR2 is ANQGSEA. The CDR3 is CNPAGVGAEAFF. The CDR3 region has the DNA TGCAACCCCGCCGGTGTGGGCGCTGAAGCTTTCTTT. The full variable domain, completed using reference TRBV29-1 and TRBJ1-1, is SAVISQKPSRDICQRGTSLTIQCQVDSQVTMMFWYRQQPGQSLTLIATANQGSEATYESGFVIDKFPISRPNLTFSTLTVSNMSPEDSSIYLCNPAGVGAEAFFGQGTRLTVV.

V is TRBV13 and J is TRBJ2-1, with a possible D match to TRBD1 (5 bases). The CDR3 has 14 residues. Germline CDR1 is PRHDT and CDR2 is FYEKMQ (reference sequence). V lost 5 bases, J lost 0 bases, and 8 bases lay in between. The CDR3 region is CASSLRVSYNEQFF. The CDR3 DNA reads TGTGCCAGCAGCCTCAGGGTCTCCTACAATGAGCAGTTCTTC.

The chain couples TRBV5-3 to TRBJ2-7; no clear D. TRBV5-3 falls under the ORF class, with uncertain function. The CDR3 has 14 residues. With 4 bases removed from V and 3 bases from J, the gap between germline ends came to 14 bases. The CDR3 is CARSPPEVVYEQYF. The CDR3 DNA reads TGTGCCAGAAGCCCCCCCGAAGTAGTCTACGAGCAGTACTTC.

This CDR3 is CASSLGQAYTEAFF. The CDR3 region has the DNA TGTGCCAGCAGCTTGGGGCAGGCCTACACTGAAGCTTTCTTT. The chain employs TRBV5-4 and TRBJ1-1; D gene ambiguous. The CDR3 contains 14 residues. Germline-derived CDR1 and CDR2 are SGHNT and YYREEE (reference sequence). V lost 0 bases to trimming and J lost 3 bases, with 9 bases between them. Variable domain in full (rest from reference TRBV5-4 and TRBJ1-1): ETGVTQSPTHLIKTRGQQVTLRCSSQSGHNTVSWYQQALGQGPQFIFQYYREEENGRGNFPPRFSGLQFPNYSSELNVNALELDDSALYLCASSLGQAYTEAFFGQGTRLTVV.

This clone occurred a few times. The chain carries TRBV10-3 and TRBJ1-6, with 7 bases that match TRBD1. The CDR3 runs 16 residues. CDR1 is ENHRY and CDR2 is SYGVKD in the germline V gene. After removal of 2 bases from V and 9 bases from J, the junction contained 10 bases not matched to a gene. CDR3 sequence (DNA): TGTGCCATCAGTGAGAGGGGCGGAGGGGGCGCTTCACCCCTCCACTTT. Protein sequence: CAISERGGGGASPLHF.